The 3 T cell receptor beta chains reported below all come from one sample, sequenced in a study of blood T cell repertoires in COVID-19. The data were produced by immunoSEQ multiplex PCR, yet TCRdb's version contains in-frame clones alone and is incomplete. The sample comprises 130,000 or so clones, more than 80% of which are singletons, and 25% to 30% rests with the top ten. The sample was peripheral blood. The receptor set was obtained from a man between 65 and 80 years old with active or convalescent COVID-19.

This clone was recorded once. V and J are TRBV19 and TRBJ1-1; weak D call: TRBD1 (5 bases). This CDR3 region has 15 residues. Germline assignment: CDR1 LNHDA and CDR2 SQIVND (reference sequence). V lost 5 bases and J lost 0, with 13 bases in between. The CDR3 here is CASSPRTDMNTEAFF. The CDR3, as DNA: TGTGCCAGTAGTCCACGGACGGACATGAACACTGAAGCTTTCTTT.

The V gene is TRBV4-2, the J gene TRBJ1-3, with TRBD1 matching over 7 bases. V lost 7 bases, J lost 6 bases, and 18 bases stayed unmatched. Germline V gene data show CDR1 as LGHNA and CDR2 as YNFKEQ. This CDR3 region has 17 residues. For the CDR3, the DNA is TGTGCCAGCACTCAATCCGGGGGAAGACAGGGAGCAAACACCATATATTTT. Translation gives CASTQSGGRQGANTIYF.

The rearrangement joins TRBV5-8 to TRBJ2-7; D perhaps matches TRBD2 (6 bases). The CDR3 contains 15 residues. V lost 0 bases to trimming and J lost 3 bases, with 13 bases between them. Germline V gene lookup returns CDR1 SGHTS and CDR2 YDEGEE. CDR3 loop: CASSLVGGRGYEQYF. In DNA, the CDR3 is TGTGCCAGCAGCTTGGTTGGGGGGAGAGGCTACGAGCAGTACTTC. The whole variable domain, filled in from reference TRBV5-8 and TRBJ2-7, reads EAGVTQSPTHLIKTRGQQATLRCSPISGHTSVYWYQQALGLGLQFLLWYDEGEERNRGNFPPRFSGRQFPNYSSELNVNALELEDSALYLCASSLVGGRGYEQYFGPGTRLTVT.